This TCR beta chain emerged from a study of neurological immune-mediated disorders (dated by TCRdb to between 2019 and 2020). Background for the entire study: Using UMI-based sequencing, the study compared peripheral blood TCR-beta repertoires from patients with HTLV-I-associated myelopathy (HAM/TSP), patients with multiple sclerosis, and healthy controls. Technical triplicate libraries were sequenced to precisely calculate how much the frequency of each individual clone varied. Longitudinal samples, technical triplicates and paired sorted CD4+ and CD8+ T-cell subsets, alongside PBMC samples, were included among the roughly 98 TCR-beta libraries. The cohort was made up of some 70 subjects, consisting of about 14 HAM/TSP patients, 35 or so multiple sclerosis patients and around 20 healthy controls. Paper-wide results and their limitations: TCR clonal expansion was highest in HAM/TSP patients and lowest in MS patients, with MS patients falling below even healthy controls. Across subjects, expanded clones never shared an identical CDR3 amino acid sequence, which suggests that the TCR-beta repertoires in every group were private.

cDNA was synthesized by template-switch 5'RACE using a primer carrying a 10-nucleotide random unique molecular identifier by which each TCR transcript was tagged. Every sequencing run covered 15-18 subjects and yielded more than 170 million TCR-beta sequences. The RNeasy kit was used to extract total RNA. The KAPA Real-time Library Amplification kit was used to amplify TCR-beta VDJ regions with primers for the TCR constant region and the 5'RACE anchor. A first PCR added sample indexes and Illumina adaptors, after which a second PCR increased the library yield. After Ampure bead purification, the roughly 650 bp TCR product was size-selected on a 2% E-gel SizeSelection system. Before pooling, library quality was checked on a Bioanalyzer, concentration was measured with Qubit, and libraries were quantified with the Kapa Library Quantification kit. Libraries were sequenced paired-end 2 x 150 bp on an Illumina HiSeq 2500. To increase sequence diversity, about 24-32% phiX was spiked into each library pool. Regarding the original processing steps: Quality-filtered reads were processed with the UMI-based MiGEC pipeline, which removed over 80% of raw TCR sequences during error correction. VDJ genes were aligned to IMGT germline references, and each clonotype was defined by a unique CDR3 amino acid sequence together with V-J genes. Clonal expansion, Shannon diversity, and CDR3 relatedness (CalcPairwiseDistances, ClusterSamples) were evaluated with VDJtools, and phylogenetic trees were built with CLCbio workbench. A clone was classed as expanded if it had 8 or more unique UMIs, a cutoff based on coefficient-of-variation modelling across technical triplicates. TCRdb trimmed the raw reads at Q25, called clones with MiXCR and kept productive beta chains. One record per CDR3 amino acid sequence lists the most common genes and DNA. TCRdb's processing, not the authors' own work, is the source of the V and J calls. This sample gives some 47,000 distinct CDR3 sequences in total; roughly 21% of them show up just once. About 4.5% of the sample lies in the top ten.

The time point label corresponds to: technical triplicate 3. For unsorted PBMC libraries, 2 million PBMCs were used after storage in RNAlater at -80 degrees C until RNA extraction. PBMCs were separated from peripheral blood using Ficoll-Hypaque density gradient centrifugation and then cryopreserved in liquid nitrogen. The V and J ends are trimmed by 3 bases and 6 bases, leaving 12 bases between them. From the cysteine through the phenylalanine, the CDR3 covers 13 amino acids. Of the read, only the CDR3 DNA is kept; its 39 bases are in frame from base 1. Based on the germline V gene (reference sequence), the CDR1 and CDR2 sequences are DFQATT and SNEGSKA. In its sample, this clonotype was seen many times. Its recognized antigen is unknown. No much larger clone exists at a distance of one base, and base qualities are not known.

The receptor chain draws on TRBV20-1 and TRBJ1-3; no confident D gene assignment can be made. Sequenced material: PBMCs. The receptor's source is a man between 60 and 75 years old with HTLV-1-associated myelopathy (HAM/TSP). The DNA reads TGCAGTGCTAGGGTGGGGATTGAAAACACCATATATTTT. This encodes CSARVGIENTIYF.